A single sample gave rise to the 13 T cell receptor beta chains below, sequenced in a study of cytomegalovirus exposure and HLA in healthy donors. The method was immunoSEQ multiplex PCR; TCRdb's version includes in-frame clones alone and lacks a portion of them. The table shows nearly 200,000 clones, with 84% occurring only once. What was sequenced was PBMCs. The receptors were gathered from a woman aged 25 to 45 in good health and CMV-seropositive.

This clone has only one observation. The chain joins TRBV6-1 to TRBJ2-1, with 11 bases identical to TRBD2. The CDR3 has 15 amino acids. Germline loops: CDR1 MNHNS, CDR2 SASEGT. V lost 6 bases, J lost 4 bases, and 5 bases stayed unmatched. DNA of the CDR3: TGTGCCAGCAGGGTACTAGCGGGAGTTTACAATGAGCAGTTCTTC. It codes for CASRVLAGVYNEQFF.

The CDR3 spells CASSYSGSPELFF. DNA for the CDR3: TGTGCCAGCTCCTATAGCGGGAGCCCCGAGCTGTTTTTT. This chain connects TRBV18 to TRBJ2-2; the match to TRBD2 covers 9 bases. Unmatched junction bases numbered 7, after V lost 6 bases and J lost 11 bases. Germline values: CDR1 KGHSH, CDR2 LQKENI. The CDR3 contains 13 residues.

The V gene is TRBV5-6, the J gene TRBJ2-1; 7 bases are shared with TRBD2. This CDR3 is 15 amino acids long. Germline-derived CDR1 and CDR2 are SGHDT and YYEEEE. V lost 4 bases to trimming and J lost 7 bases; unmatched junction nucleotides: 11. The DNA for the CDR3 is TGTGCCAGCAGCCCCCTGGGGGAGGGTGTTAATGAGCAGTTCTTC. Translation gives CASSPLGEGVNEQFF.

DNA of the CDR3: TGTGCCAGCAGCCAGCCCGGACTAGCGGGAGGCGGCACCGGGGAGCTGTTTTTT. Amino acid sequence: CASSQPGLAGGGTGELFF. This rearrangement joins TRBV4-2 to TRBJ2-2; 14 positions match TRBD2. V lost 3 bases to trimming and J lost 4 bases; unmatched junction nucleotides: 7. The CDR3 totals 18 residues. CDR1 is LGHNA and CDR2 is YNFKEQ in the germline V gene.

This rearrangement joins TRBV18 to TRBJ2-7; 8 bases fit TRBD1. Per germline, CDR1 KGHSH and CDR2 LQKENI. The V and J ends lost 5 bases and 0 bases, in that order; junction bases with no gene match: 3. This CDR3 has 14 amino acids. CDR3 nucleotide sequence: TGTGCCAGCTCAGGGGACAGGCGCTCCTACGAGCAGTACTTC. Translation: CASSGDRRSYEQYF.

This clone has only one observation. V and J are TRBV27 and TRBJ1-5; maybe TRBD1 (6 bases). The V gene's germline CDR1 is MNHEY and CDR2 SMNVEV (reference sequence). The V end lost 3 bases, the J end lost 5 bases, and 17 bases lay between the germline ends. The CDR3 loop spans 16 amino acids. CDR3 region: CASSLGRGAAHQPQHF. CDR3 sequence (DNA): TGTGCCAGCAGTTTGGGTCGGGGGGCAGCGCATCAGCCCCAGCATTTT.

The rearrangement uses TRBV2 and TRBJ2-2; 8 bases agree with TRBD1. V trimming: 3 bases; J trimming: 5 bases; junction bases outside the gene matches: 8. The length of the CDR3 is 16 residues. Germline-derived CDR1 and CDR2 are SNHLY and FYNNEI. The CDR3 sequence is CASSDGQGAVTGELFF. DNA of the CDR3: TGTGCCAGCAGTGACGGGCAGGGGGCGGTAACCGGGGAGCTGTTTTTT.

The chain recombines TRBV19 with TRBJ1-4; no definite D call. The V gene's germline CDR1 is LNHDA and CDR2 SQIVND (reference sequence). This CDR3 is 11 amino acids long. V lost 5 bases and J 7 bases, leaving 5 bases between the germline ends. As DNA, the CDR3 is TGTGCCAGTAGTTATATTGAAAAACTGTTTTTT. It codes for CASSYIEKLFF.

This clone showed up just once. The DNA for the CDR3 is TGTGCCTGGAGTCTAACAGGGAGCTCCTACGAGCAGTACTTC. Translation: CAWSLTGSSYEQYF. The gene calls are TRBV30 and TRBJ2-7, with a tentative D call TRBD1 (6 bases). Between the trimmed V and J ends, which lost 2 bases and 0 bases, there was a span of 11 bases. CDR1 and CDR2 (germline): GTSNPN, SVGIG (reference sequence). CDR3 length: 14 residues. The entire variable domain, with the rest obtained from reference TRBV30 and TRBJ2-7, is as follows: SQTIHQWPATLVQPVGSPLSLECTVEGTSNPNLYWYRQAAGRGLQLLFYSVGIGQISSEVPQNLSASRPQDRQFILSSKKLLLSDSGFYLCAWSLTGSSYEQYFGPGTRLTVT.

As regards this clone: Relative to the germline gene, one junction end is altered; a read error may explain this. This sequence joins TRBV7-7 and TRBJ2-1; TRBD1 agrees at 8 bases. The CDR3 spans 14 residues. Germline V lookup: CDR1 SSHAT, CDR2 FNYEAQ (reference sequence). This chain's CDR3 is CASSLVAGGDEQFF. The CDR3 DNA follows: TGTGCTAGCAGCTTAGTTGCAGGGGGCGATGAGCAGTTCTTC.

The DNA for the CDR3 is TGTGCCAGCAGCTACGGACAGGGGTCGTTTTGGGAGCAGTACTTC. This codes for CASSYGQGSFWEQYF. This chain connects TRBV7-2 to TRBJ2-7, with 9 bases identical to TRBD1. Germline V gene lookup returns CDR1 SGHTA and CDR2 FQGNSA. V shed 4 bases, J shed 7 bases, and the junction held 11 bases outside the gene matches. The CDR3 totals 15 residues.

The V call is TRBV5-6, the J call TRBJ2-1, with TRBD1 as a possible D gene (5 bases). Per the germline V gene, CDR1 is SGHDT and CDR2 is YYEEEE. V was cut by 3 bases and J by 7 bases, with 29 bases left in between. This CDR3 spans 19 amino acids. The CDR3 here is CASSSIGTPAGSRVNEQFF. As DNA, the CDR3 is TGTGCCAGCAGCTCTATAGGAACCCCGGCAGGGTCACGGGTGAATGAGCAGTTCTTC.

This chain joins TRBV5-1 and TRBJ2-5, with 7 bases identical to TRBD1. The V gene's germline CDR1 is SGHRS and CDR2 YFSETQ. Trimming took 0 bases from V and 5 from J; bases not matched to a gene: 4. The CDR3 spans 14 residues. CDR3 sequence: CASSLDRGWETQYF. In DNA form, the CDR3 reads TGCGCCAGCAGCTTGGACAGGGGTTGGGAGACCCAGTACTTC.